This TCR beta chain was recorded in a study of spatial heterogeneity in lung cancer (dated by TCRdb to about 2019). At the level of the whole study: Beta-chain transcripts were consistently detected in greater numbers than alpha-chain transcripts, which likely reflects a higher abundance of beta-chain transcripts. In the raw uncorrected reads, each unique combination of TCR and UMI appeared more than ten times on average. The study quantitatively compared TCR alpha and beta repertoires across multiple tumor regions, matched nontumor lung and blood in non-small cell lung cancer. Nonsynonymous mutation counts, determined by whole-exome sequencing of tumor tissue, were related to features of the TCR repertoire. At surgery, roughly 220 tumor regions, around 65 matched nontumor lung samples and 56 PBMC samples were TCR-sequenced for both alpha and beta chains. What the authors observed across the whole study: Additional single-cell paired TCR alpha and beta sequencing was considered necessary to confirm, at a functional level, the hypothesis that regional TCRs recognize regional mutations. Ubiquitous expanded tumor TCRs were detected in blood more often at tumor resection than at routine follow-up.

Here V drops 3 bases and J drops 4 bases, and the junction holds 8 bases not matched to any gene. Reading from cysteine to phenylalanine, the CDR3 counts 15 amino acids. Left in the record is the CDR3 DNA by itself, 45 bases read in frame from the first base. The germline V gene supplies CDR1 ENHRY and CDR2 SYGVKD. The library was made by 5' RACE. TCRdb names NextSeq 500 as the instrument used. The TCR library protocol attached a unique molecular identifier to each TCR cDNA molecule to allow correction of PCR and sequencing errors. The original pipeline was this. TCR identification, UMI-based error correction and CDR3 extraction were performed with Decombinator tools. Expanded TCRs were defined as those above a frequency of 2 per 1,000, corresponding to the top 1% of the tumor frequency distribution. Renyi diversity was calculated using the R vegan package after each repertoire was subsampled 100 times to 5,000 TCRs. CDR3 similarity networks were constructed using string-kernel similarity of amino acid triplets, with links drawn between CDR3s whose pairwise similarity was above 0.82. The public reads were reanalyzed by TCRdb: fastp trimming at Q25, MiXCR alignment, in-frame beta chains only. Merged by CDR3 protein, the rows form single entries marked with the most common genes and DNA. The V and J calls shown here were made by TCRdb, not taken from the authors' results. The sample table holds tens of thousands of distinct CDR3 sequences, of which 6.8% were seen once. Clones ranked in the top ten supply about 40% of the sample.

This clonotype appeared many times. This receptor's antigen is unknown. Nothing much larger sits one base from this clone, and base qualities are not available. Per the publication, the time point label means: sample taken at primary tumor resection. The donors were some 70 patients from the lung TRACERx cohort who had early-stage, untreated non-small cell lung cancer. For TCR sequencing, whole RNA was extracted from tumor and nontumor lung tissue, or from cryopreserved PBMC samples, and no cell sorting was done. A patient was chosen for TCR sequencing only when enough RNA was available from at least two tumor regions.

Sequencing used PBMCs, obtained at surgery. The chain employs TRBV10-3 and TRBJ1-1, with 7 bases in between that match TRBD1. The TCR was taken from a female donor with early-stage non-small cell lung cancer. CDR3 region: CAISEQGRGATEAFF. The base sequence is TGTGCCATCAGTGAACAGGGCAGGGGGGCCACTGAAGCTTTCTTT.